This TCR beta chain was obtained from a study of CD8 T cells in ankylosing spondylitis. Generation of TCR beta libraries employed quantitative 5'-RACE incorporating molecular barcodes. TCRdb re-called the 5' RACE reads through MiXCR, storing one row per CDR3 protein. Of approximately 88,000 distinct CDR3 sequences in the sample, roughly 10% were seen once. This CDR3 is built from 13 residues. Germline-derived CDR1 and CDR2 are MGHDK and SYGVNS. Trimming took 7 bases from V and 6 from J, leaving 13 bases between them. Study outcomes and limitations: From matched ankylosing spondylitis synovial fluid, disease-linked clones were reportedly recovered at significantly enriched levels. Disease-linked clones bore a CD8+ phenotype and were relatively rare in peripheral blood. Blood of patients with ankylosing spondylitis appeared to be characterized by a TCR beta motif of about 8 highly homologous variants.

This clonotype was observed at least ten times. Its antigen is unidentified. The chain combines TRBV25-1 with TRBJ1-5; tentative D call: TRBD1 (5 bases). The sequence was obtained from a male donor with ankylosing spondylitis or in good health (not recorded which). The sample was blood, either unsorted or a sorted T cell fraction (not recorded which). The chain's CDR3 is CASIQDNPQPQHF. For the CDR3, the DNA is TGTGCCAGCATCCAGGACAATCCTCAGCCCCAGCATTTT.